This T cell receptor beta chain emerged from a study of shared clonotypes between healthy human individuals. The CDR3 totals 16 residues. Germline values: CDR1 MDHEN, CDR2 SYDVKM. Germline trimming cut 4 bases from V and 1 base from J; bases unmatched to any gene: 8. Clones were sequenced by immunoSEQ multiplex PCR, and TCRdb holds only the in-frame ones, with some missing. Among some 500,000 clones listed, roughly 78% were seen once. The donors were adults (healthy and HIV-negative) with no recent acute infections or vaccinations. The chain recombines TRBV28 with TRBJ2-5; 8 positions match TRBD2. The TCR was taken from a woman aged 40 to 50 in good health. Some clones in this sample may be carry-over from other donors' samples. Sequenced input: PBMCs. The CDR3 bases are TGTGCCAGCAGTTCCCCAGGACTAGCCTTCCAAGAGACCCAGTACTTC. Translating gives CASSSPGLAFQETQYF.